This T cell receptor beta chain was sequenced during a study of T-cell reconstitution after alpha-beta-depleted transplantation in children. Broader study findings: T-cell counts and diversity were attributed mostly to newly produced T cells one year after transplant. Some patients' high day-60 TCRbeta diversity was traced to surviving recipient T cells and thymic progenitors. Roughly two months post-transplant, alpha-beta T cells reportedly originated from several hundred graft clones that had expanded.

There are many counts of this clonotype. As yet, its antigen is unknown. This CDR3 comprises 14 residues. V dropped 4 bases and J dropped 5; count of bases not matched to a gene: 9. From germline, CDR1 is SGHRS and CDR2 YFSETQ. Unique molecular identifiers were incorporated into the prepared TCRbeta library. Each CDR3 protein is one row after TCRdb ran MiXCR on the PCR reads. The sample yields under 300,000 distinct CDR3 sequences, under 14% seen once. The material was peripheral blood, obtained 180 days after TCRalphabeta/CD19-depleted stem cell transplant. The rearrangement uses TRBV5-1 and TRBJ2-7, with TRBD1 matching 7 bases. The receptor was derived from a male patient between 2 and 9 years old who had a stem cell transplant for chronic granulomatous disease, so the T cells may come from the graft donor. The CDR3 DNA follows: TGCGCCAGCAGCCGGGACAGTAGAGTCCACGAGCAGTACTTC. Translating it yields CASSRDSRVHEQYF.